This record looks at one T cell receptor (beta chain) sequence and its context. At one end the junction does not follow the germline gene, possibly because of a read error. The source of the sample is a study of blood T cells in healthy people across ages. A second PCR, run for roughly 7 to 12 cycles, used a sample-barcoded 5' primer plus a J-beta primer mix. The template-switch adaptor, which had 12 random nucleotides, put a tag on each cDNA molecule. TCRdb used MiXCR to reprocess the 5' RACE reads, holding one entry per CDR3 protein. The sample records about 1,800,000 distinct CDR3 sequences, 28% being singletons. Germline CDR1 and CDR2: MDHEN and SYDVKM. The CDR3 contains 12 residues.

This chain links TRBV28 with TRBJ2-7, with 8 bases matching TRBD1. The sample consisted of blood. This receptor was taken from a woman between 25 and 40 years old in good health. DNA for the CDR3: TGTGCCACTGGACAGGGCGCCTACAAGCAGTACTTC. It encodes CATGQGAYKQYF.